This TCR beta chain emerged from a study of blood T cells in healthy people across ages. Study-level points and caveats: Significant beta diversity loss was already apparent by age around 36, declining roughly linearly. Estimated diversity that came from one million T cells was considered an underestimate.

For the second PCR, which ran for 7 to 11 cycles, a sample-barcoded 5' primer and a J-beta primer mix were used. Via MiXCR, TCRdb re-called the 5' RACE reads, giving one row per CDR3 protein. The sample comprises 1.5 million to 2 million distinct CDR3 sequences, roughly 50% of which are singletons, and over 2% rests with the top ten. As to this clonotype: Its antigen remains unknown.

The CDR3 loop spans 15 amino acids. Trimming left V 5 bases short and J 5 bases short, with 16 bases between. Germline values: CDR1 MNHEY, CDR2 SVGEGT. Healthy Russian Caucasian donors spanned ages roughly 6 to 90 years. Material: blood. This chain uses TRBV6-2 or TRBV6-3 with TRBJ2-1; D not certain. This clonotype was obtained from a middle-aged woman in good health. The CDR3 nucleotides read TGTGCCAGCAGTGTTACAGCAAGGGCTCACAATGAGCAGTTCTTC. As protein: CASSVTARAHNEQFF.